The clone carrying this TCR beta chain occurred a few times. The data originate from a study of human T cells and chemical hapten exposure. Time point indicated: patch test 2, 6 weeks after DPC sensitization. Treatment denoted: therapeutic diphenylcyclopropenone sensitization with weekly scalp DPC. From the RACE reads, TCRdb called clonotypes with MiXCR, one entry per CDR3 protein. Of roughly 100,000 distinct CDR3 sequences listed, around 9.3% are singletons. Between the trimmed V and J ends, which lost 2 bases and 3 bases, there was a span of 14 bases. The germline V gene has CDR1 MNHNY and CDR2 SVGAGI (reference sequence). The CDR3 sequence is 15 residues long.

V is TRBV6-6 and J is TRBJ2-7; D may match TRBD1 or TRBD2 (5 bases each). The sequencing used whole blood, collected in connection with sensitization to the hapten diphenylcyclopropenone (DPC). This TCR was sampled from a woman in her thirties or forties with alopecia areata. Some clones in this sample may be carry-over from other donors' samples. The CDR3 reads CASSYGEGAGYEQYF. The CDR3 coding sequence is TGTGCCAGCAGTTACGGGGAAGGGGCGGGCTACGAGCAGTACTTC.